This TCR beta chain is from a study of shared clonotypes between healthy human individuals. Trimming took 5 bases from V and 2 from J; bases not matched to a gene: 6. CDR1 is SNHLY and CDR2 is FYNNEI in the germline V gene. The CDR3 loop spans 15 amino acids. TCRdb's table, derived via immunoSEQ multiplex PCR, lists solely in-frame clones and lacks some. Here the sample spans some 1,600,000 clones, 95% to 99% being singletons. The sample taken for sequencing was naive CD4+ T cells sorted from blood. Noted subset: CD45RA+ positively selected. The chain carries TRBV2 and TRBJ2-1; 7 bases line up with TRBD2. The source is a young man in good health. The CDR3 is CASSRSGATYNEQFF. Here the CDR3 DNA reads TGTGCCAGCAGTCGAAGCGGGGCCACCTACAATGAGCAGTTCTTC.